Presented here are 24 T cell receptor beta chains from one specimen sequenced in a study of CD8+ T cells in alopecia areata. Reverse transcription of extracted RNA yielded cDNA, which provided the sequencing template. Assay: immunoSEQ multiplex PCR; the TCRdb copy retains only in-frame clones and omits some. The data contain about 190,000 clones, 60% of them singletons. The treatment is: oral pan-JAK inhibitor, 5-10 mg twice daily. Sample: CD4+ T cells sorted from blood, taken at week 24, from a patient treated with tofacitinib. These receptors were obtained from a human donor with alopecia areata.

This chain links TRBV5-6 with TRBJ2-1; 8 bases agree with TRBD2. Trimming removed 5 bases from V and 7 bases from J; junction bases left unmatched: 17. The CDR3 loop spans 17 amino acids. Germline V lookup: CDR1 SGHDT, CDR2 YYEEEE. Written as DNA, the CDR3 is TGTGCCAGCAGTCGTTGGGGACACAGCGGGGGTAGTAATGAGCAGTTCTTC. Its protein is CASSRWGHSGGSNEQFF.

The chain combines TRBV13 with TRBJ1-1; the D is unclear. The germline V gene encodes CDR1 PRHDT and CDR2 FYEKMQ (reference sequence). There are 12 residues in the CDR3. V gave up 7 bases and J gave up 5 bases, with 11 bases separating them. DNA of the CDR3: TGTGCCAGCACCCTAGGGAGGACTGAAGCTTTCTTT. Amino acid sequence: CASTLGRTEAFF. Based on the CDR3 plus reference TRBV13 and TRBJ1-1, the full variable domain is AAGVIQSPRHLIKEKRETATLKCYPIPRHDTVYWYQQGPGQDPQFLISFYEKMQSDKGSIPDRFSAQQFSDYHSELNMSSLELGDSALYFCASTLGRTEAFFGQGTRLTVV.

This chain links TRBV30 with TRBJ2-2; D not resolved. The germline V gene has CDR1 GTSNPN and CDR2 SVGIG (reference sequence). The CDR3 totals 14 residues. Deletions cut 0 bases from V and 5 bases from J, with 10 bases between. The CDR3 DNA reads TGTGCCTGGAGTGTAAACGAAGGGACCGGGGAGCTGTTTTTT. Translation: CAWSVNEGTGELFF.

The chain carries TRBV25-1 and TRBJ1-1; maybe TRBD1 (5 bases). Germline assignment: CDR1 MGHDK and CDR2 SYGVNS. Trimming removed 8 bases from V and 8 bases from J, with 15 bases in between. The CDR3 spans 12 residues. CDR3 sequence (DNA): TGTGCCAGCGGATTACAGGTTCTAGAAGCTTTCTTT. This sequence encodes CASGLQVLEAFF.

This chain joins TRBV29-1 and TRBJ1-6; tentatively, D is TRBD1 (6 bases). Germline CDR1 and CDR2: SQVTM and ANQGSEA. V was shortened by 5 bases and J by 5 bases, with 10 bases between the two germline ends. This CDR3 has 13 residues. The CDR3 is CSVRGADNSPLHF. CDR3 bases: TGCAGCGTTCGGGGGGCAGATAATTCACCCCTCCACTTT.

The chain carries TRBV23-1 and TRBJ2-7, with 7 nucleotides matching TRBD1. TRBV23-1 is known as an ORF, though its function is uncertain. V shed 0 bases, J shed 1 base, and the junction held 9 bases outside the gene matches. This CDR3 comprises 17 residues. Here the CDR3 DNA reads TGCGCCAGCAGTCAATCTTTCCGGGACAGACCATCCTACGAGCAGTACTTC. It yields the protein CASSQSFRDRPSYEQYF.

V usage is TRBV4-3 and J usage is TRBJ2-6; D assignment may be TRBD1 or TRBD2 (6 bases each). Trimming cost V 0 bases and J 8 bases, with 20 bases left between them. Germline CDR1 reads LGHNA; CDR2 reads YSLEER. CDR3 length equals 18 residues. CDR3 protein: CASSQDSGGYTGPNVLTF. The CDR3 DNA reads TGCGCCAGCAGCCAAGATAGCGGCGGCTACACAGGGCCCAACGTCCTGACTTTC.

The V call is TRBV14, the J call TRBJ2-7, with D hard to call. Germline lookup yields CDR1 SGHDN and CDR2 FVKESK. The CDR3 runs to 14 residues. Trimming cost V 0 bases and J 7 bases, with 13 bases left between them. The CDR3 DNA reads TGTGCCAGCAGCCAAGACCAGCTTTTACGGGAGCAGTACTTC. This sequence encodes CASSQDQLLREQYF.

This clone was observed at least ten times. The V gene is TRBV2, the J gene TRBJ2-5, with 8 positions matching TRBD1. V lost 6 bases, J lost 3 bases, and 12 bases stayed unmatched. CDR3 size: 16 residues. CDR1 and CDR2 (germline): SNHLY, FYNNEI. CDR3 residues: CASRGFTTGEEETQYF. The CDR3 coding sequence is TGTGCCAGCAGGGGATTTACGACAGGGGAGGAAGAGACCCAGTACTTC.

The V gene is TRBV30, the J gene TRBJ2-2, with D possibly TRBD1 on 6 matching bases. Germline assignment: CDR1 GTSNPN and CDR2 SVGIG (reference sequence). The length of the CDR3 is 15 residues. Trimming pared 5 bases from V and 1 base from J, leaving 14 bases between. This CDR3 is CAWDHRVGNTGELFF. The CDR3 region has the DNA TGTGCCTGGGACCACAGGGTGGGGAACACCGGGGAGCTGTTTTTT.

This chain connects TRBV7-7 to TRBJ2-2; D ambiguous. V lost 8 bases and J lost 4, with 14 bases in between. Per the germline V gene, CDR1 is SSHAT and CDR2 is FNYEAQ (reference sequence). The CDR3 runs to 14 residues. The CDR3 reads CASSRLAGTGELFF. The CDR3 region has the DNA TGTGCCAGCTCTAGGTTGGCTGGCACCGGGGAGCTGTTTTTT.

The chain combines TRBV4-3 with TRBJ2-3, with D maybe TRBD2 (5 bases). Germline values: CDR1 LGHNA, CDR2 YSLEER. The germline V and J ends were trimmed by 4 bases and 2 bases, with 22 bases remaining between them. The CDR3 is 18 amino acids. The CDR3 reads CASSPVGPWGADTDTQYF. CDR3 DNA: TGCGCCAGCAGCCCAGTAGGGCCTTGGGGAGCCGACACAGATACGCAGTATTTT.

Comments on this clone: This specimen includes other DNA sequences encoding the same CDR3. The chain links TRBV29-1 to TRBJ2-7, with a weak D call TRBD2 (5 bases). The CDR3 spans 12 residues. Trimming pared 4 bases from V and 4 bases from J, leaving 11 bases between. CDR1 is SQVTM and CDR2 is ANQGSEA in the germline V gene. The CDR3 protein is CSVVGRSYEQYF. The CDR3 nucleotides are TGCAGCGTTGTGGGGAGATCTTACGAGCAGTACTTC.

CDR3 bases: TGTGCCAGCAGCTTGGCGGGAAAGGACTCCTACGAGCAGTACTTC. This codes for CASSLAGKDSYEQYF. This chain links TRBV5-4 with TRBJ2-7; maybe TRBD2 (5 bases). CDR1 SGHNT and CDR2 YYREEE come from the germline V gene (reference sequence). The CDR3 has 15 residues. Trimming pared 0 bases from V and 0 bases from J, leaving 10 bases between.

The V and J genes are TRBV5-6 and TRBJ2-5; D is uncertain. Trimming took off 2 bases at V and 3 bases at J, with 8 bases between the two ends. The CDR3 has 13 amino acids. CDR1 is SGHDT, CDR2 YYEEEE, per germline. In DNA, the CDR3 is TGTGCCAGCAGCTTAGGGCAGAAAGAGACCCAGTACTTC. Amino acids: CASSLGQKETQYF.

V and J are TRBV5-1 and TRBJ2-6; 8 bases fit TRBD1. Looked up from germline, CDR1 is SGHRS and CDR2 is YFSETQ. The CDR3 totals 15 residues. J was trimmed by 2 bases and V by 6 bases; bases with no gene match: 4. In DNA form, the CDR3 reads TGCGCCAGCAATCAGGGGGCTACTGGGGCCAACGTCCTGACTTTC. Protein product: CASNQGATGANVLTF.

The chain has TRBV27 and TRBJ1-2; D is uncertain. The CDR3 consists of 13 residues. Germline V CDR1 and CDR2: MNHEY, SMNVEV (reference sequence). V was shortened by 0 bases and J by 7 bases, with 9 bases between the two germline ends. Here the CDR3 reads CASSLSGEGGYTF. CDR3 DNA: TGTGCCAGCAGTTTATCTGGAGAGGGTGGCTACACCTTC.

V is TRBV6-5 and J is TRBJ1-6, with D uncertain. V shed 4 bases and J shed 5 bases, with 15 bases lying between them. This CDR3 contains 16 residues. The germline V gene encodes CDR1 MNHEY and CDR2 SVGAGI. The CDR3 DNA reads TGTGCCAGCAGTTGGTCCGGAGGGCCCGATAATTCACCCCTCCACTTT. The encoded protein is CASSWSGGPDNSPLHF.

The chain links TRBV29-1 to TRBJ2-7; no definite D call. In germline, CDR1 is SQVTM, CDR2 ANQGSEA. V lost 7 bases, J lost 0 bases, and 13 bases lay in between. The CDR3 totals 13 residues. CDR3 bases: TGCAGCGCCTGGACGGAGAGCTCCTACGAGCAGTACTTC. Translated: CSAWTESSYEQYF.

J is TRBJ1-2 and V is TRBV9, with D possibly matching TRBD1 (6 bases). Trimming stripped 1 base from V and 8 bases from J, with 15 bases between. In germline, CDR1 is SGDLS, CDR2 YYNGEE. The CDR3 has 14 amino acids. Here the CDR3 reads CASSVRAGAVGYTF. The CDR3 DNA reads as TGTGCCAGCAGCGTACGAGCAGGGGCGGTCGGCTACACCTTC.

V gene TRBV29-1 combines with J gene TRBJ2-2, with TRBD1 as a possible D gene (5 bases). V was trimmed by 5 bases and J by 4 bases, leaving 14 bases between them. The CDR3 extends over 14 amino acids. Germline values: CDR1 SQVTM, CDR2 ANQGSEA. CDR3 sequence (DNA): TGCAGCGTTCAGGTGGGGCGCGTCACCGGGGAGCTGTTTTTT. Translation: CSVQVGRVTGELFF.

This clone was counted a few times. This chain joins TRBV30 and TRBJ1-2; D gene ambiguous. Trimming cost V 0 bases and J 4 bases, with 12 bases left between them. CDR1 is GTSNPN and CDR2 is SVGIG in the germline V gene (reference sequence). CDR3 size: 14 residues. CDR3 DNA: TGTGCCTGGAGTGTCCCCGGGCCTACCTATGGCTACACCTTC. It encodes CAWSVPGPTYGYTF. The whole variable domain, filled in from reference TRBV30 and TRBJ1-2, reads SQTIHQWPATLVQPVGSPLSLECTVEGTSNPNLYWYRQAAGRGLQLLFYSVGIGQISSEVPQNLSASRPQDRQFILSSKKLLLSDSGFYLCAWSVPGPTYGYTFGSGTRLTVV.

This chain connects TRBV5-1 to TRBJ1-2; unclear D gene. CDR1 is SGHRS, CDR2 YFSETQ, per germline. This CDR3 has 14 residues. V was clipped by 0 bases and J by 5 bases, with 11 bases between them. The CDR3: CASSLGRESYGYTF. The CDR3 DNA follows: TGCGCCAGCAGCTTGGGTCGGGAGTCTTATGGCTACACCTTC.

The chain uses TRBV6-5 and TRBJ1-1, with D unclear. V was cut by 3 bases and J by 1 base, with 12 bases left in between. CDR1 MNHEY and CDR2 SVGAGI come from the germline V gene. This CDR3 region has 15 residues. The CDR3 region has the DNA TGTGCCAGCAGTTATTTGACTCGCTCGAACACTGAAGCTTTCTTT. Translating gives CASSYLTRSNTEAFF.